The present TCR beta chain was sequenced within a study of cytomegalovirus exposure and HLA in healthy donors. CDR3 size: 17 residues. Deletions cut 5 bases from V and 2 bases from J, with 21 bases between. Germline CDR1 is SGHTA and CDR2 is FQGNSA. The PCR had 60 Vbeta and 13 Jbeta primers. The method was immunoSEQ multiplex PCR; TCRdb's version includes in-frame clones alone and lacks a portion of them. This table has around 150,000 clones, approximately 80% appearing once. V is TRBV7-2 and J is TRBJ2-5, with D tentatively TRBD1 (6 bases). The sequenced sample was PBMCs. The source is a woman aged 35 to 49 in good health and CMV-seronegative. CDR3 sequence reads: CASSVRQGLRGQETQYF. DNA for the CDR3: TGTGCCAGCAGCGTCCGTCAGGGGCTGAGGGGACAAGAGACCCAGTACTTC.